The 30 T cell receptor beta chains presented below share a single source sample, sequenced in a study of cytomegalovirus exposure and HLA in healthy donors. Primers: 60 Vbeta forward and 13 Jbeta reverse. Here immunoSEQ multiplex PCR was the method, and the copy in TCRdb shows in-frame clones only, minus some. The repertoire holds tens of thousands of clones, with approximately 78% as singletons. Sequenced sample: PBMCs. The receptors were gathered from a young woman in good health and CMV-seronegative.

The chain couples TRBV6-5 to TRBJ1-3, with 7 bases fitting TRBD1. The germline gives CDR1 MNHEY, CDR2 SVGAGI. This CDR3 region has 16 residues. The trim removed 0 bases at V and 5 bases at J, leaving 7 bases unmatched. The CDR3 protein is CASSYSKGQLRNTIYF. CDR3 nucleotide sequence: TGTGCCAGCAGTTACTCGAAGGGACAGCTGAGAAACACCATATATTTT.

The genes are TRBV19 and TRBJ2-7, with a tentative D call TRBD2 (5 bases). V was pared by 2 bases and J by 7 bases, with 15 bases between. From germline, CDR1 is LNHDA and CDR2 SQIVND (reference sequence). This CDR3 is built from 14 residues. In DNA, the CDR3 is TGTGCCAGTAGTATAAGTCGGGGAACTGGTGAGCAGTACTTC. Translating it yields CASSISRGTGEQYF.

This chain uses TRBV28 with TRBJ2-5, with 8 positions matching TRBD1. This CDR3 spans 16 amino acids. Germline-derived CDR1 and CDR2 are MDHEN and SYDVKM. With V trimmed by 7 bases and J by 4 bases, 14 bases remained unmatched. CDR3 region: CASISGARQGRETQYF. The CDR3 DNA reads as TGTGCCAGCATCTCCGGCGCGCGACAGGGGAGAGAGACCCAGTACTTC. Full variable domain (outside the CDR3, taken from reference TRBV28 and TRBJ2-5): DVKVTQSSRYLVKRTGEKVFLECVQDMDHENMFWYRQDPGLGLRLIYFSYDVKMKEKGDIPEGYSVSREKKERFSLILESASTNQTSMYLCASISGARQGRETQYFGPGTRLLVL.

This clone was counted a single time. The chain links TRBV7-8 to TRBJ1-4, with 9 bases aligning to TRBD1. Trimming removed 5 bases from V and 0 bases from J; junction bases left unmatched: 13. In germline, CDR1 is SGHVS, CDR2 FQNEAQ. The CDR3 extends over 19 amino acids. In nucleotides, the CDR3 is TGTGCCAGCAGCACATTATGGACAGGGGCGAGGGCAACTAATGAAAAACTGTTTTTT. It translates to CASSTLWTGARATNEKLFF. Supplemented by reference TRBV7-8 and TRBJ1-4, the full variable domain reads GAGVSQSPRYKVAKRGQDVALRCDPISGHVSLFWYQQALGQGPEFLTYFQNEAQLDKSGLPSDRFFAERPEGSVSTLKIQRTQQEDSAVYLCASSTLWTGARATNEKLFFGSGTQLSVL.

The chain employs TRBV7-2 and TRBJ2-7; 8 bases map to TRBD1. Germline V CDR1 and CDR2: SGHTA, FQGNSA. V was pared by 7 bases and J by 3 bases, with 5 bases of the junction left unmatched. The CDR3 spans 13 residues. The chain's CDR3 is CASTQGAFYEQYF. The CDR3 DNA is TGTGCCAGCACCCAGGGGGCATTCTACGAGCAGTACTTC.

J is TRBJ2-5 and V is TRBV5-1; a weak D match, TRBD2 (5 bases). V lost 0 bases and J 1 base, leaving 10 bases between the germline ends. CDR3 length: 15 amino acids. Germline values: CDR1 SGHRS, CDR2 YFSETQ. CDR3 DNA: TGCGCCAGCAGCTTGGCTGACTACATCCAAGAGACCCAGTACTTC. Translation gives CASSLADYIQETQYF.

The chain employs TRBV6-1 and TRBJ1-5, with 7 positions matching TRBD1. Trimming took 4 bases from V and 1 from J; bases not matched to a gene: 4. The CDR3 totals 15 residues. Looked up from germline, CDR1 is MNHNS and CDR2 is SASEGT. This CDR3 is CASSVVTGSNQPQHF. In DNA form, the CDR3 reads TGTGCCAGCAGTGTCGTGACAGGGAGCAATCAGCCCCAGCATTTT.

This clone has only one observation. The chain recombines TRBV11-3 with TRBJ2-1, with D maybe TRBD1 (5 bases). V was shortened by 2 bases and J by 9 bases, with 8 bases between the two germline ends. There are 12 residues in the CDR3. Germline V CDR1 and CDR2: SGHNT, YENEEA. CDR3 coding DNA: TGTGCCAGCAGCTTAAGGGGATTTGAGCAGTTCTTC. Translated: CASSLRGFEQFF.

V and J are TRBV5-1 and TRBJ1-2; TRBD1 is a possible D gene (6 bases). The length of the CDR3 is 13 residues. The germline V gene has CDR1 SGHRS and CDR2 YFSETQ. V lost 4 bases and J lost 5, with 12 bases in between. CDR3 sequence reads: CASSTRDIYGYTF. Here the CDR3 DNA reads TGCGCCAGCAGCACCCGGGACATTTATGGCTACACCTTC.

The V call is TRBV7-2, the J call TRBJ2-5; 9 bases are a match to TRBD1. V lost 5 bases, J lost 5 bases, and 9 bases stayed unmatched. Germline values: CDR1 SGHTA, CDR2 FQGNSA. CDR3 length equals 15 residues. The CDR3 loop reads CASSPPGTGMETQYF. The CDR3 region has the DNA TGTGCCAGCAGCCCACCCGGGACAGGGATGGAGACCCAGTACTTC.

A single count supports this clone. V is TRBV4-1 and J is TRBJ2-3, with 7 nucleotides matching TRBD1. CDR3 size: 19 residues. Per the germline V gene, CDR1 is MGHRA and CDR2 is YSYEKL. The V segment lost 0 bases and the J segment 1 base; nucleotides outside the gene matches: 13. The CDR3 loop reads CASSQDKRAYRGGTDTQYF. DNA for the CDR3: TGCGCCAGCAGCCAAGATAAGCGAGCTTACAGGGGTGGCACAGATACGCAGTATTTT.

The rearrangement links TRBV6-5 to TRBJ1-1; 8 bases agree with TRBD1. The CDR3 is 15 residues long. Trimming at V came to 4 bases and at J to 11 bases, leaving 15 bases not matched to a gene. Germline V gene data show CDR1 as MNHEY and CDR2 as SVGAGI. CDR3 nucleotide sequence: TGTGCCAGCAGTTCTAACAGGGGGGGAGGCTATTCCGCTTTCTTT. Protein sequence: CASSSNRGGGYSAFF.

The chain has TRBV9 and TRBJ2-7; 11 bases match TRBD2. The V gene's germline CDR1 is SGDLS and CDR2 YYNGEE. Trimming removed 4 bases from V and 4 bases from J; junction bases left unmatched: 7. This CDR3 is built from 15 residues. The CDR3 sequence: CASSQGGTSGYEQYF. In DNA, the CDR3 is TGTGCCAGCAGCCAGGGGGGGACTAGCGGTTACGAGCAGTACTTC. The entire variable domain, with the rest obtained from reference TRBV9 and TRBJ2-7, is as follows: DSGVTQTPKHLITATGQRVTLRCSPRSGDLSVYWYQQSLDQGLQFLIQYYNGEERAKGNILERFSAQQFPDLHSELNLSSLELGDSALYFCASSQGGTSGYEQYFGPGTRLTVT.

This clone was found once. The V gene is TRBV10-3, the J gene TRBJ1-3; a possible D gene is TRBD1 (5 bases). CDR3 length: 14 residues. Trimming stripped 7 bases from V and 3 bases from J, with 13 bases between. CDR1 ENHRY and CDR2 SYGVKD come from the germline V gene. CDR3 nucleotides: TGTGCCATCACGGGCAGGGAAGGTGGAAACACCATATATTTT. Its translation: CAITGREGGNTIYF.

This chain links TRBV7-2 with TRBJ2-3; no clear D gene. CDR1 and CDR2 from the germline V gene are SGHTA and FQGNSA. Trimming removed 5 bases at V and 2 bases at J, with 17 bases between. This CDR3 contains 16 residues. The CDR3 DNA follows: TGTGCCAGCAGCCCTCCCGGGTTTGCCTCCACAGATACGCAGTATTTT. Its translation: CASSPPGFASTDTQYF.

V gene TRBV6-5 combines with J gene TRBJ2-1; D perhaps matches TRBD2 (5 bases). The CDR3 sequence is 14 residues long. V gave up 5 bases and J gave up 7 bases, with 15 bases separating them. Germline V gives CDR1 MNHEY, CDR2 SVGAGI. In nucleotides, the CDR3 is TGTGCCAGCAGTGGCCCGGGGAAAAAAAATGAGCAGTTCTTC. This codes for CASSGPGKKNEQFF.

This chain uses TRBV11-3 with TRBJ2-2; no clear D. Germline CDR1 SGHNT, CDR2 YENEEA. Trimming took 5 bases from V and 1 from J, leaving 5 bases between them. The CDR3 runs to 13 residues. CDR3 in amino acids: CASSVLNTGELFF. The CDR3 DNA is TGTGCCAGCAGCGTATTGAACACCGGGGAGCTGTTTTTT.

The V gene is TRBV5-6, the J gene TRBJ2-2, with a possible D match to TRBD2 (6 bases). V lost 2 bases and J lost 5, with 10 bases in between. Germline CDR1 SGHDT, CDR2 YYEEEE. This CDR3 is built from 14 residues. The chain's CDR3 is CASSLAGGTGELFF. The CDR3 coding sequence is TGTGCCAGCAGCTTAGCAGGAGGGACCGGGGAGCTGTTTTTT. The full variable domain, with the rest looked up from reference TRBV5-6 and TRBJ2-2, is DAGVTQSPTHLIKTRGQQVTLRCSPKSGHDTVSWYQQALGQGPQFIFQYYEEEERQRGNFPDRFSGHQFPNYSSELNVNALLLGDSALYLCASSLAGGTGELFFGEGSRLTVL.

As to this clone: The junction and the germline gene differ at one end; a read error may be behind it. The V and J genes are TRBV5-1 and TRBJ2-5; a possible D gene is TRBD1 (5 bases). Germline V gives CDR1 SGHRS, CDR2 YFSETQ. The CDR3 length is 13 residues. In DNA form, the CDR3 reads TGCGCCAGCAGCTTGGCCAGGGAAGATACCCAGTACTTC. Amino acid sequence: CASSLAREDTQYF.

The chain is built from TRBV27 and TRBJ2-5, with 10 bases fitting TRBD2. Germline V gene data show CDR1 as MNHEY and CDR2 as SMNVEV (reference sequence). The CDR3 sequence is 15 residues long. The V gene end was trimmed by 3 bases and the J gene end by 1 base; junction bases not matched to a gene: 2. The CDR3 bases are TGTGCCAGCAGTTTCAAGCGGGGGGGCCAAGAGACCCAGTACTTC. This encodes CASSFKRGGQETQYF.

The chain uses TRBV11-3 and TRBJ2-7; tentative D call: TRBD2 (5 bases). Deletions cut 1 base from V and 3 bases from J, with 13 bases between. The length of the CDR3 is 15 residues. Germline V gene sequence: CDR1 SGHNT, CDR2 YENEEA. Here the CDR3 reads CASSLGTEGIYEQYF. CDR3 coding DNA: TGTGCCAGCAGCTTAGGCACCGAGGGAATCTACGAGCAGTACTTC.

CDR3 nucleotide sequence: TGTGCCAGCGCCCGAGACTCTGGCAGCGAAAACATTCAGTACTTC. Amino acids: CASARDSGSENIQYF. The rearrangement uses TRBV6-5 and TRBJ2-4; D remains unclear. CDR1 is MNHEY and CDR2 is SVGAGI in the germline V gene. Trimming removed 8 bases at V and 5 bases at J, with 19 bases between. The CDR3 length is 15 residues.

J is TRBJ1-1 and V is TRBV5-1; D call uncertain. Trimming removed 4 bases at V and 5 bases at J, with 15 bases between. The CDR3 is 14 residues long. The germline CDR1 and CDR2 sequences are SGHRS and YFSETQ. CDR3 amino acids: CASSLDAGGTEAFF. The CDR3 DNA follows: TGCGCCAGCAGCCTGGACGCCGGAGGGACTGAAGCTTTCTTT.

This clone was found a few times. The gene calls are TRBV6-5 and TRBJ1-1; TRBD1 is a possible D gene (6 bases). Germline loops: CDR1 MNHEY, CDR2 SVGAGI. V was pared by 10 bases and J by 4 bases, with 16 bases between. The CDR3 contains 13 residues. The CDR3 loop is CATAQGVGTEAFF. In DNA form, the CDR3 reads TGTGCCACTGCACAGGGTGTAGGCACTGAAGCTTTCTTT.

This clone has just a few counts. The rearrangement uses TRBV4-2 and TRBJ2-7; TRBD1 matches 10 bases. The CDR3 length is 15 residues. Germline V gives CDR1 LGHNA, CDR2 YNFKEQ. V shed 4 bases and J 3 bases; nucleotides not matched to a gene: 6. The CDR3 coding sequence is TGTGCCAGCAGCCGCGGGACAGGGGATTTCTACGAGCAGTACTTC. This encodes CASSRGTGDFYEQYF.

The chain couples TRBV9 to TRBJ2-5; weak D call: TRBD1 (5 bases). Germline CDR1 SGDLS, CDR2 YYNGEE. CDR3 length: 15 residues. Trimming took off 4 bases at V and 7 bases at J, with 20 bases between the two ends. The CDR3 DNA is TGTGCCAGCAGCCCAGAAGCTACAGGCCGAGGGACCCAGTACTTC. It translates to CASSPEATGRGTQYF.

The rearrangement links TRBV5-1 to TRBJ1-1, with 8 bases matching TRBD1. The germline gives CDR1 SGHRS, CDR2 YFSETQ. The CDR3 extends over 12 amino acids. Trimming cost V 3 bases and J 5 bases; bases outside gene matches: 0. The CDR3 loop is CASSWTGTEAFF. CDR3 coding DNA: TGCGCCAGCAGCTGGACAGGGACTGAAGCTTTCTTT. The whole variable domain, filled in from reference TRBV5-1 and TRBJ1-1, reads KAGVTQTPRYLIKTRGQQVTLSCSPISGHRSVSWYQQTPGQGLQFLFEYFSETQRNKGNFPGRFSGRQFSNSRSEMNVSTLELGDSALYLCASSWTGTEAFFGQGTRLTVV.

This clone occurred a few times. V usage is TRBV7-8 and J usage is TRBJ1-4, with a tentative D call TRBD1 (5 bases). The germline gives CDR1 SGHVS, CDR2 FQNEAQ. The V end was cut by 5 bases, the J end by 0 bases, with 13 bases between. The CDR3 is 16 amino acids. CDR3 coding DNA: TGTGCCAGCAGCCAGAACAGGTTGGCAACTAATGAAAAACTGTTTTTT. Amino acid sequence: CASSQNRLATNEKLFF.

The rearrangement links TRBV4-3 to TRBJ1-3; no clear D gene. CDR3 length: 15 residues. Germline V gene data show CDR1 as LGHNA and CDR2 as YSLEER. Trimming cost V 0 bases and J 0 bases, with 6 bases left between them. The chain's CDR3 is CASSQDYSSGNTIYF. The CDR3 region has the DNA TGCGCCAGCAGCCAAGATTACAGCTCTGGAAACACCATATATTTT.

V is TRBV6-6 and J is TRBJ1-2; TRBD1 matches 8 bases. The CDR3 is 15 amino acids. V was clipped by 6 bases and J by 2 bases; unmatched bases: 8. From germline, CDR1 is MNHNY and CDR2 SVGAGI (reference sequence). The CDR3 spells CASSRTGNGNYGYTF. The CDR3, as DNA: TGTGCCAGCAGCCGGACAGGGAACGGGAACTATGGCTACACCTTC.